The clone carrying this T cell receptor (beta chain) was counted once. The target antigen is unknown. The sample originates from a study of cytomegalovirus exposure and HLA in healthy donors. Trimming took 5 bases from V and 6 from J; bases not matched to a gene: 11. CDR1 is SGHVS and CDR2 is FNYEAQ in the germline V gene. The CDR3 length is 17 residues. Sequencing used immunoSEQ multiplex PCR; TCRdb keeps in-frame clones, though not all of them. This sample has tens of thousands of clones, with 95% to 97% found just once. Study conclusions and caveats: In vitro checks showed that a few CMV-associated chains really do target CMV antigens. First-cohort TCR clusters were later found to tend to co-occur in the 90 to 150 validation repertoires. A list of roughly 160 TCR beta chains associated with cytomegalovirus was given.

The gene calls are TRBV7-6 and TRBJ1-5; 12 nucleotides match TRBD1. The clonotype comes from a man in his thirties or forties in good health and CMV-seropositive. Input material: PBMCs. The CDR3 loop is CASSPRAGTGGTQPQHF. The CDR3 coding sequence is TGTGCCAGCAGCCCTAGAGCCGGGACAGGGGGCACTCAGCCCCAGCATTTT.